The table lists the clone carrying this TCR beta chain with a few counts. This entry comes from a study of blood T cells in healthy people across ages. Looked up from germline, CDR1 is ENHRY and CDR2 is SYGVKD. J lost 1 base, V lost 6 bases, and 4 bases had no gene match. This CDR3 is built from 14 residues. The second PCR ran roughly 6 to 11 cycles with a sample-barcoded 5' primer and J-beta primers. Each CDR3 protein is one row after TCRdb ran MiXCR on the 5' RACE reads. The profile covers 800,000 or so distinct CDR3 sequences, with around 25% appearing a single time and approximately 3.7% taken by the ten largest. This sample was also put to use in a study of T cells of mothers and their children.

The chain is built from TRBV10-3 and TRBJ2-7; TRBD1 matches 9 bases. Specimen: blood. This receptor was obtained from a boy aged 5-17 years in good health. The chain's CDR3 is CAISPGQGSYEQYF. DNA of the CDR3: TGTGCCATCAGCCCGGGACAGGGTTCCTACGAGCAGTACTTC.